These 7 T cell receptor beta chains were all obtained from the same sample, sequenced in a study of OX40 agonist ivuxolimab in advanced cancers. Clones were read by immunoSEQ multiplex PCR, and TCRdb kept only the in-frame ones, dropping some. Of about 70,000 clones in the sample, about nine tenths were seen once. Sequences were derived from CD4+ or CD8+ T cells sorted from blood, sampled in a trial of the OX40 agonist ivuxolimab. Receptor source: an adult with an advanced solid tumor such as melanoma, head and neck, liver or kidney cancer.

This chain links TRBV6-5 with TRBJ1-2; D ambiguous. This CDR3 has 13 residues. V lost 6 bases to trimming and J lost 8 bases, with 16 bases between them. Germline V lookup: CDR1 MNHEY, CDR2 SVGAGI. CDR3 protein: CASSPSPARGYTF. The DNA of the CDR3 is TGTGCCAGCAGCCCGTCTCCGGCAAGGGGCTACACCTTC.

The chain combines TRBV2 with TRBJ1-1; D is possibly TRBD1 (5 bases). The CDR3 runs to 14 residues. Germline V gives CDR1 SNHLY, CDR2 FYNNEI. Trimming removed 8 bases from V and 4 bases from J, with 17 bases in between. In DNA, the CDR3 is TGTGCCAGCCAAGCAGGGTTTCAGGTCACTGAAGCTTTCTTT. This sequence encodes CASQAGFQVTEAFF.

As to this clone: A read error may account for a junction end that differs from germline. V gene TRBV7-7 combines with J gene TRBJ1-2, with D possibly TRBD1 on 5 matching bases. CDR3 length: 15 amino acids. CDR1 is SSHAT, CDR2 FNYEAQ, per germline (reference sequence). The CDR3 here is CASSVRQRANYGYTF. CDR3 in DNA: TGTGCTAGCAGCGTAAGACAGAGAGCTAACTATGGCTACACCTTC.

This chain connects TRBV19 to TRBJ1-5; D is undetermined. The CDR3 totals 15 residues. Germline V CDR1 and CDR2: LNHDA, SQIVND (reference sequence). Trimming stripped 3 bases from V and 1 base from J, with 10 bases between. This chain's CDR3 is CASSIPQTSNQPQHF. CDR3 bases: TGTGCCAGTAGTATCCCCCAGACGAGCAATCAGCCCCAGCATTTT.

This chain connects TRBV5-4 to TRBJ1-1, with 8 bases fitting TRBD1. Germline CDR1 reads SGHNT; CDR2 reads YYREEE (reference sequence). This CDR3 has 17 residues. J gave up 4 bases and V 4 bases, and 15 bases lay outside the gene matches. In DNA form, the CDR3 reads TGTGCCAGCAGCACCGGACAGGGCGGGGCCTCGGGCACTGAAGCTTTCTTT. It is translated as CASSTGQGGASGTEAFF.

The CDR3 region has the DNA TGCGCCAGCAGAGGACAGGGGCAGGGGTACGAGCAGTACTTC. Translating it yields CASRGQGQGYEQYF. V is TRBV5-1 and J is TRBJ2-7; 9 nucleotides match TRBD1. Unmatched junction bases numbered 7, after V lost 5 bases and J lost 4 bases. CDR3 length: 14 residues. Germline V gene sequence: CDR1 SGHRS, CDR2 YFSETQ.

The chain has TRBV6-1 and TRBJ2-5; D not resolved. Trimming stripped 4 bases from V and 2 bases from J, with 8 bases between. Germline values: CDR1 MNHNS, CDR2 SASEGT. This CDR3 region has 13 residues. The CDR3 reads CASSAVDQETQYF. Here the CDR3 DNA reads TGTGCCAGCAGTGCCGTGGATCAAGAGACCCAGTACTTC.